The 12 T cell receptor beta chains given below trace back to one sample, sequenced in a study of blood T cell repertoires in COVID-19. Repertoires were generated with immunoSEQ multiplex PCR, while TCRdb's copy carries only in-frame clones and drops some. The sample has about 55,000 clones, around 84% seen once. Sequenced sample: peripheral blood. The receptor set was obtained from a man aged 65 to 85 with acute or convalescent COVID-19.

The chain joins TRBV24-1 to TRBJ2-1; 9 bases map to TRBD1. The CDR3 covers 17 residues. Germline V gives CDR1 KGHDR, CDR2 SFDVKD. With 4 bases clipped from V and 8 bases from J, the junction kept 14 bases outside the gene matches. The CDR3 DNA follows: TGTGCCACCAGTGACCTTGACAGGGACAGGGTTAGGTATGAGCAGTTCTTC. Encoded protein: CATSDLDRDRVRYEQFF.

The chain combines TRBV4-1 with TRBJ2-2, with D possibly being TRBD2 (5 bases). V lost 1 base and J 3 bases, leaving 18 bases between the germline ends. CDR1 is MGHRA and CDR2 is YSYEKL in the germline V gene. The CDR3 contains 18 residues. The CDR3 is CASSQGLGQREYTGELFF. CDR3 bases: TGCGCCAGCAGCCAAGGCCTAGGCCAGAGGGAGTACACCGGGGAGCTGTTTTTT.

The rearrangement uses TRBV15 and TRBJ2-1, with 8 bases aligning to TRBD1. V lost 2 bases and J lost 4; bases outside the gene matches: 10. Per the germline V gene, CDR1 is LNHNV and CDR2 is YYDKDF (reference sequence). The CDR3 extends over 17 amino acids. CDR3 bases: TGTGCCACCAGCAGAAACTTTGGCCGGGACAGGTACAATGAGCAGTTCTTC. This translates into CATSRNFGRDRYNEQFF.

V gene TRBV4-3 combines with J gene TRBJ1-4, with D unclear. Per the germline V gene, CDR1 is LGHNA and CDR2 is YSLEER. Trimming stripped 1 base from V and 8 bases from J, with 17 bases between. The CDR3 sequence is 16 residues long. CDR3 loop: CASSQVLGNLEEKLFF. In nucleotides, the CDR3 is TGCGCCAGCAGCCAAGTTCTCGGGAATTTAGAAGAAAAACTGTTTTTT.

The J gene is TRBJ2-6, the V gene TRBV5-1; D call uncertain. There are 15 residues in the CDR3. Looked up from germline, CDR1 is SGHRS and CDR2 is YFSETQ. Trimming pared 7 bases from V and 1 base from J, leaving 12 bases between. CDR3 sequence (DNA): TGCGCCAGCCGCTCCGGCGGATCTGGGGCCAACGTCCTGACTTTC. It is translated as CASRSGGSGANVLTF.

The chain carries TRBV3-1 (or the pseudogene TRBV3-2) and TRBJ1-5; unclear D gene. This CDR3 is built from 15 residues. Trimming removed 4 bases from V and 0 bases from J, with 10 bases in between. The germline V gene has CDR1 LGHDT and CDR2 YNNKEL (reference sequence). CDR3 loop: CASSPAGASNQPQHF. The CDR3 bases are TGTGCCAGCAGCCCCGCGGGTGCTAGCAATCAGCCCCAGCATTTT.

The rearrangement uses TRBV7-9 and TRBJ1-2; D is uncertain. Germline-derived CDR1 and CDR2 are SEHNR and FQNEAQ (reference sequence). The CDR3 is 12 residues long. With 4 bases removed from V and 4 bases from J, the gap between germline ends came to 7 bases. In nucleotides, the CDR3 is TGTGCCAGCAGCTCAGACTTCTATGGCTACACCTTC. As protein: CASSSDFYGYTF.

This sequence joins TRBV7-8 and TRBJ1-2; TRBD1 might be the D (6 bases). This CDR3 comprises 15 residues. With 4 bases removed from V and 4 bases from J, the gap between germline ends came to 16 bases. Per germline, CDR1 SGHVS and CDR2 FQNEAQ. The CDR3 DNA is TGTGCCAGCAGCTCAATAGAGACAGGCCCCTATGGCTACACCTTC. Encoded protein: CASSSIETGPYGYTF.

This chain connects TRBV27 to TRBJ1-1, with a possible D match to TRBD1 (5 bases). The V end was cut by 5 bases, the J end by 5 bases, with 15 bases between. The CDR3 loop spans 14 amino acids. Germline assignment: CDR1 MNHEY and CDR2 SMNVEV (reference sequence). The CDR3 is CASSLVGVGTEAFF. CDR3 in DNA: TGTGCCAGCAGTCTCGTAGGGGTGGGGACTGAAGCTTTCTTT.

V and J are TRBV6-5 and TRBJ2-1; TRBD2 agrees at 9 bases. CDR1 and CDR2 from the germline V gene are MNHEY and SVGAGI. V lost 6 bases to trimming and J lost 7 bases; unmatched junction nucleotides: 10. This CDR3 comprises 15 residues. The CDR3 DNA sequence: TGTGCCAGCAGCCGCCTTAGCGGGAGACGGAATGAGCAGTTCTTC. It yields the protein CASSRLSGRRNEQFF.

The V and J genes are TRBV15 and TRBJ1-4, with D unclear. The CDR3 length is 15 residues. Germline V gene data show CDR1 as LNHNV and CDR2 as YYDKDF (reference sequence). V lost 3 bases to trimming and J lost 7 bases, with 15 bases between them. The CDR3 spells CATSSPGNRGEKLFF. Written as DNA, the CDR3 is TGTGCCACCAGCAGCCCGGGGAACCGTGGTGAAAAACTGTTTTTT.

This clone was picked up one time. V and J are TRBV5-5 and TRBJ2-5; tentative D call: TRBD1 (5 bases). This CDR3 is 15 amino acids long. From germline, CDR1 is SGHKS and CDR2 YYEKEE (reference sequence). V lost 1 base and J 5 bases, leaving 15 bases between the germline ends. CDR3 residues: CASSLNSGFGETQYF. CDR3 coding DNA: TGTGCCAGCAGCTTGAATTCAGGGTTCGGGGAGACCCAGTACTTC.